The 20 T cell receptor beta chains below were found in one sample sequenced in a study of beta chain features in type 1 diabetes. The isolated RNA, all of it, was reverse transcribed, so expressed TCRB transcripts were what got sequenced. The protocol was immunoSEQ multiplex PCR, while the TCRdb copy is restricted to in-frame clones and leaves out a portion. The data hold 450,000 to 550,000 clones, with approximately 30% observed a single time. The sample consisted of naive CD4+ T cells from blood. The receptors shown here come from a man younger than 35 in good health.

This clone was counted only a few times. The chain uses TRBV10-3 and TRBJ2-3, with D perhaps given as TRBD1 or TRBD2 (5 bases each). There are 13 residues in the CDR3. Germline CDR1 ENHRY, CDR2 SYGVKD. Trimming took off 6 bases at V and 1 base at J, with 8 bases between the two ends. The CDR3 protein is CAIRLGGTDTQYF. For the CDR3, the DNA is TGTGCCATCAGACTAGGGGGCACAGATACGCAGTATTTT.

In its sample, this clone was seen a few times. The rearrangement links TRBV9 to TRBJ2-1, with D possibly being TRBD2 (6 bases). The CDR3 runs 12 residues. V was trimmed by 4 bases and J by 7 bases, leaving 9 bases between them. Germline assignment: CDR1 SGDLS and CDR2 YYNGEE. DNA of the CDR3: TGTGCCAGCAGCACTAGCCTGAATGAGCAGTTCTTC. It is translated as CASSTSLNEQFF.

This clone was seen only a few times. The chain carries TRBV15 and TRBJ2-1, with 10 bases identical to TRBD2. The CDR3 spans 13 residues. Trimming removed 0 bases from V and 15 bases from J; junction bases left unmatched: 5. Germline V gene lookup returns CDR1 LNHNV and CDR2 YYDKDF (reference sequence). CDR3 protein: CATSRDQASGRFF. CDR3 nucleotide sequence: TGTGCCACCAGCAGAGATCAGGCTAGCGGGAGGTTCTTC.

The J gene is TRBJ1-3, the V gene TRBV7-9; D gene uncertain. Trimming took 5 bases from V and 1 from J, leaving 15 bases between them. The CDR3 contains 16 residues. CDR1 is SEHNR, CDR2 FQNEAQ, per germline (reference sequence). CDR3 in amino acids: CASSHMGSSSGNTIYF. The CDR3 bases are TGTGCCAGCAGCCATATGGGCTCGTCTTCTGGAAACACCATATATTTT.

The CDR3 region is CASRAVPRGEQFF. CDR3 sequence (DNA): TGCGCCAGCAGAGCAGTCCCTAGGGGTGAGCAGTTCTTC. This rearrangement joins TRBV10-1 to TRBJ2-1; possible D gene TRBD1, 5 bases. The CDR3 is 13 residues long. V shed 6 bases and J shed 9 bases, with 15 bases lying between them. CDR1 and CDR2 (germline): WNHNN, SYGVQD (reference sequence).

The chain has TRBV2 and TRBJ2-4; 7 nucleotides line up with TRBD1. The V segment lost 8 bases and the J segment 8 bases; nucleotides outside the gene matches: 6. CDR3 length equals 12 residues. Germline CDR1 and CDR2: SNHLY and FYNNEI. The DNA of the CDR3 is TGTGCCAGCGGGACAGTTGGAGACATTCAGTACTTC. It specifies CASGTVGDIQYF.

V is TRBV18 and J is TRBJ2-7, with D possibly TRBD1 on 5 matching bases. This CDR3 spans 12 amino acids. With 3 bases removed from V and 11 bases from J, the gap between germline ends came to 14 bases. Germline V gene lookup returns CDR1 KGHSH and CDR2 LQKENI. The CDR3 spells CASSPDIDKKYF. The CDR3 nucleotides read TGTGCCAGCTCACCGGACATCGATAAGAAGTACTTC.

Comment on this clone: Other DNA sequences from this sample encode an identical CDR3 as well. The CDR3 protein is CAWSERGNQPQHF. CDR3 bases: TGTGCCTGGAGTGAACGCGGCAATCAGCCCCAGCATTTT. The chain uses TRBV30 and TRBJ1-5; D gene uncertain. The CDR3 has 13 residues. Deletions cut 1 base from V and 2 bases from J, with 6 bases between. Germline-derived CDR1 and CDR2 are GTSNPN and SVGIG (reference sequence).

The genes are TRBV11-2 and TRBJ2-1; 10 bases line up with TRBD2. Trimming took 5 bases from V and 0 from J; bases not matched to a gene: 4. The germline CDR1 and CDR2 sequences are SGHAT and FQNNGV. The CDR3 covers 16 residues. The CDR3 loop is CASSPRLAGSYNEQFF. The CDR3 DNA is TGTGCCAGCAGCCCCCGACTAGCGGGCTCCTACAATGAGCAGTTCTTC.

This chain uses TRBV13 with TRBJ2-3, with D possibly TRBD1 on 7 matching bases. Trimming removed 5 bases from V and 3 bases from J, with 15 bases in between. CDR3 length: 15 residues. Looked up from germline, CDR1 is PRHDT and CDR2 is FYEKMQ (reference sequence). CDR3 bases: TGTGCCAGCAGCCCCGGGCAGGGGGGAACAGATACGCAGTATTTT. Translation gives CASSPGQGGTDTQYF.

This clone was seen a handful of times. This chain connects TRBV27 to TRBJ2-1, with a tentative D call TRBD2 (6 bases). Trimming took 8 bases from V and 5 from J, leaving 13 bases between them. This CDR3 has 13 amino acids. Germline values: CDR1 MNHEY, CDR2 SMNVEV (reference sequence). The CDR3 DNA is TGTGCCAGCCATAGGAGGGTTGACAATGAGCAGTTCTTC. Translating it yields CASHRRVDNEQFF.

In its sample, this clone was seen a few times. The V call is TRBV15, the J call TRBJ2-5; weak D call: TRBD2 (5 bases). Germline CDR1 reads LNHNV; CDR2 reads YYDKDF (reference sequence). V gave up 6 bases and J gave up 1 base, with 12 bases separating them. This CDR3 has 14 residues. Here the CDR3 reads CATRASGAQETQYF. CDR3 nucleotides: TGTGCCACCAGAGCAAGCGGAGCCCAAGAGACCCAGTACTTC.

In the case of this clone: The same CDR3 can be traced to other DNA sequences in this sample. The rearrangement uses TRBV7-9 and TRBJ1-1, with D unclear. Trimming left V 5 bases short and J 1 base short, with 8 bases between. The CDR3 totals 13 residues. CDR1 is SEHNR and CDR2 is FQNEAQ in the germline V gene (reference sequence). The CDR3 nucleotides are TGTGCCAGCAGCCCAGACGGGAACACTGAAGCTTTCTTT. Its translation: CASSPDGNTEAFF.

The chain couples TRBV7-6 to TRBJ2-5; possible D gene TRBD1, 6 bases. Germline V gene lookup returns CDR1 SGHVS and CDR2 FNYEAQ. This CDR3 is built from 12 residues. Trimming shortened V by 1 base and J by 7 bases, and 7 bases separated the two germline ends. In nucleotides, the CDR3 is TGTGCCAGCAGCTTAGAAGGGGGGACCCAGTACTTC. Translated, it gives CASSLEGGTQYF.

The chain links TRBV4-2 to TRBJ2-4, with D perhaps matching TRBD1 (5 bases). Trimming removed 4 bases at V and 5 bases at J, with 9 bases between. Germline loops: CDR1 LGHNA, CDR2 YNFKEQ. The CDR3 totals 13 residues. CDR3 sequence (DNA): TGTGCCAGCAGCCGGGGCGGACAAAACATTCAGTACTTC. It encodes CASSRGGQNIQYF.

This chain joins TRBV28 and TRBJ2-7; D is ambiguous. V was cut by 3 bases and J by 3 bases, with 6 bases left in between. The CDR3 covers 12 residues. The germline V gene encodes CDR1 MDHEN and CDR2 SYDVKM. The CDR3: CASSFLGYEQYF. For the CDR3, the DNA is TGTGCCAGCAGTTTCCTTGGCTACGAGCAGTACTTC.

The gene calls are TRBV7-8 and TRBJ2-1; D may be TRBD2 (5 bases). There are 15 residues in the CDR3. The germline V gene has CDR1 SGHVS and CDR2 FQNEAQ. V lost 1 base and J lost 5, with 12 bases in between. CDR3 amino acids: CASSLGETENNEQFF. Here the CDR3 DNA reads TGTGCCAGCAGCTTAGGGGAGACCGAGAACAATGAGCAGTTCTTC.

This clone came up a few times. The chain joins TRBV30 to TRBJ2-7; D possibly matches TRBD1 or TRBD2 (5 bases each). CDR1 and CDR2 (germline): GTSNPN, SVGIG (reference sequence). V was clipped by 0 bases and J by 12 bases, with 15 bases between them. This CDR3 region has 12 residues. The CDR3 sequence: CAWSVRLGTRYF. The CDR3 DNA sequence: TGTGCCTGGAGTGTACGACTCGGGACGAGGTACTTC.

Turning to this clone: Other DNA sequences within the sample encode an identical CDR3. The chain links TRBV6-5 to TRBJ2-5; no clear D. Per germline, CDR1 MNHEY and CDR2 SVGAGI. The V end lost 5 bases, the J end lost 3 bases, and 4 bases lay between the germline ends. The CDR3 contains 11 residues. CDR3 protein: CASSTEETQYF. Written as DNA, the CDR3 is TGTGCCAGCAGTACCGAAGAGACCCAGTACTTC.

In this sample, this clone turned up a few times. The chain combines TRBV30 with TRBJ1-1; no reliable D call. Per the germline V gene, CDR1 is GTSNPN and CDR2 is SVGIG (reference sequence). This CDR3 is built from 14 residues. Deletions cut 0 bases from V and 5 bases from J, with 13 bases between. CDR3 bases: TGTGCCTGGAGTGTTAGACTCGGGTGGACTGAAGCTTTCTTT. Protein product: CAWSVRLGWTEAFF.